These 14 T cell receptor beta chains share one sample of origin, sequenced in a study of sequential checkpoint blockade in melanoma. Clones were sequenced by immunoSEQ multiplex PCR, and TCRdb holds only the in-frame ones, with some missing. The sample includes 35,000 to 40,000 clones, roughly 32% seen only once; the top ten take 1.5% to 2%. Treatment reported: randomized to nivolumab then ipilimumab (arm A) or the reverse (arm B). The source material was tumor tissue (inferred from file names), sampled from a patient given nivolumab and ipilimumab in sequence. The receptors come from a human donor with melanoma.

The chain joins TRBV14 to TRBJ2-7, with 12 bases lining up with TRBD2. Per germline, CDR1 SGHDN and CDR2 FVKESK. J lost 2 bases, V lost 4 bases, and 6 bases had no gene match. CDR3 size: 16 residues. The CDR3: CASSLLTSGGTYEQYF. In nucleotides, the CDR3 is TGTGCCAGCAGCCTCCTGACTAGCGGGGGAACCTACGAGCAGTACTTC.

The chain employs TRBV6-8 and TRBJ1-3; no firm D call. The CDR3 sequence is 13 residues long. Trimming removed 4 bases at V and 4 bases at J, with 8 bases between. CDR1 and CDR2 (germline): MNHGY, SAAAGT. For the CDR3, the DNA is TGTGCCAGCAGTTTCGACTCCGGAAACACCATATATTTT. Amino acid sequence: CASSFDSGNTIYF.

The chain combines TRBV11-3 with TRBJ2-2, with 12 bases matching TRBD1. Germline CDR1 reads SGHNT; CDR2 reads YENEEA. CDR3 length: 16 amino acids. The V segment lost 3 bases and the J segment 9 bases; nucleotides outside the gene matches: 8. CDR3 region: CASSLEGQGAPRELFF. The CDR3 DNA reads TGTGCCAGCAGCTTGGAGGGACAGGGGGCGCCCCGGGAGCTGTTTTTT.

This clone was found a few times. The rearrangement links TRBV6-8 to TRBJ2-5; a possible D gene is TRBD2 (7 bases). The V gene lost 7 bases and the J gene lost 14 bases, with 20 bases spanning the gap. Germline CDR1 MNHGY, CDR2 SAAAGT. This CDR3 spans 12 amino acids. In DNA form, the CDR3 reads TGTGCCAGCACCACCCCTACGGGGGGCCAATACTTC. Its protein product is CASTTPTGGQYF.

The V and J genes are TRBV11-3 and TRBJ2-3, with D possibly being TRBD1 or TRBD2 (5 bases each). Trimming removed 7 bases from V and 2 bases from J, with 19 bases in between. Germline values: CDR1 SGHNT, CDR2 YENEEA. CDR3 size: 16 residues. CDR3 sequence reads: CASTPRGPWSTDTQYF. The CDR3 region has the DNA TGTGCCAGCACTCCTCGGGGCCCCTGGTCCACAGATACGCAGTATTTT.

This clone has only a few counts. The chain couples TRBV6-8 to TRBJ2-5; D perhaps matches TRBD2 (6 bases). This CDR3 spans 15 amino acids. V was cut by 5 bases and J by 2 bases, with 15 bases left in between. Germline V gene data show CDR1 as MNHGY and CDR2 as SAAAGT. CDR3: CASSLLGGAQETQYF. The CDR3 bases are TGTGCCAGCAGTCTTTTAGGCGGGGCACAAGAGACCCAGTACTTC.

This clone was counted between two and nine times. The chain employs TRBV6-8 and TRBJ2-7, with D perhaps TRBD2 (5 bases). V lost 0 bases to trimming and J lost 2 bases, with 11 bases between them. The CDR3 totals 15 residues. Germline CDR1 reads MNHGY; CDR2 reads SAAAGT. CDR3 sequence reads: CASSYSPGNPYEQYF. DNA for the CDR3: TGTGCCAGCAGTTACTCTCCGGGGAATCCCTACGAGCAGTACTTC.

In its sample, this clone was seen many times. The chain couples TRBV11-3 to TRBJ1-1; perhaps TRBD1 as D (5 bases). Deletions cut 5 bases from V and 3 bases from J, with 13 bases between. Looked up from germline, CDR1 is SGHNT and CDR2 is YENEEA. The CDR3 consists of 14 residues. The CDR3 bases are TGTGCCAGCAGCCCTTCCGACAGAGACACTGAAGCTTTCTTT. This sequence encodes CASSPSDRDTEAFF.

In its sample, this clone was seen many times. The chain is built from TRBV11-3 and TRBJ1-6; D is unresolved. Trimming took off 2 bases at V and 7 bases at J, with 12 bases between the two ends. The CDR3 extends over 15 amino acids. The germline V gene has CDR1 SGHNT and CDR2 YENEEA. In nucleotides, the CDR3 is TGTGCCAGCAGCTTATTTGGGCTTGAAAATTCACCCCTCCACTTT. Encoded protein: CASSLFGLENSPLHF. Filled out from reference TRBV11-3 and TRBJ1-6, the complete variable domain reads EAGVVQSPRYKIIEKKQPVAFWCNPISGHNTLYWYLQNLGQGPELLIRYENEEAVDDSQLPKDRFSAERLKGVDSTLKIQPAELGDSAVYLCASSLFGLENSPLHFGNGTRLTVT.

The rearrangement uses TRBV11-3 and TRBJ1-1, with D unclear. This CDR3 comprises 14 residues. CDR1 is SGHNT and CDR2 is YENEEA in the germline V gene. Trimming removed 3 bases at V and 3 bases at J, with 11 bases between. The CDR3 protein is CASSLTRKDTEAFF. As DNA, the CDR3 is TGTGCCAGCAGCTTGACCCGCAAGGACACTGAAGCTTTCTTT.

The V call is TRBV5-1, the J call TRBJ1-3; a possible D gene is TRBD1 (6 bases). The V end lost 5 bases, the J end lost 1 base, and 10 bases lay between the germline ends. Per the germline V gene, CDR1 is SGHRS and CDR2 is YFSETQ. The CDR3 runs to 14 residues. CDR3 coding DNA: TGCGCCAGCAGGTATACAGGGTCTGGAAACACCATATATTTT. Protein product: CASRYTGSGNTIYF.

This chain links TRBV6-8 with TRBJ1-1, with D hard to call. The CDR3 is 12 amino acids. V was shortened by 10 bases and J by 8 bases, with 17 bases between the two germline ends. Germline CDR1 and CDR2: MNHGY and SAAAGT. The CDR3 loop is CAIGSRTWEAFF. CDR3 nucleotides: TGTGCCATCGGCTCCAGGACCTGGGAAGCTTTCTTT.

The V gene is TRBV9, the J gene TRBJ2-6; D is undetermined. There are 17 residues in the CDR3. With 1 base removed from V and 0 bases from J, the gap between germline ends came to 11 bases. Germline V lookup: CDR1 SGDLS, CDR2 YYNGEE. The CDR3 sequence: CASSVQVSDSGANVLTF. DNA of the CDR3: TGTGCCAGCAGCGTACAAGTGTCGGACTCTGGGGCCAACGTCCTGACTTTC. The whole variable domain, filled in from reference TRBV9 and TRBJ2-6, reads DSGVTQTPKHLITATGQRVTLRCSPRSGDLSVYWYQQSLDQGLQFLIQYYNGEERAKGNILERFSAQQFPDLHSELNLSSLELGDSALYFCASSVQVSDSGANVLTFGAGSRLTVL.

The CDR3 region is CASSLGLVQASPGYTF. The CDR3, as DNA: TGTGCCAGCAGCTTAGGGCTGGTTCAAGCTTCTCCGGGCTACACCTTC. The rearrangement links TRBV11-3 to TRBJ1-2; D uncertain. Trimming removed 1 base at V and 8 bases at J, with 20 bases between. The CDR3 has 16 amino acids. Germline-derived CDR1 and CDR2 are SGHNT and YENEEA.